The 6 T cell receptor beta chains below were found in one sample sequenced in a study of graft-versus-host responses after intestinal transplantation (dated by TCRdb to the early 2020s). No antigen has been assigned to these receptors. What this sample's time point label stands for: cells obtained before transplantation from donor or recipient. Preparation of the library involved the immunoSEQ multiplex PCR assay. The table comes from immuneACCESS by way of TCRdb, which keeps in-frame sequences with V and J called. Part of the clones is missing from these tables; in studies checked, under half for an unresolved V gene and the rest for unknown reasons. The sample includes about 99,000 clones, with more than 75% observed a single time. Jointly, the top ten make up over 0.7% of the sample. Sequenced here: unstimulated CD4+ T cells sorted from spleen or lymph node cells, sampled before intestinal transplant. All receptors derive from a human donor who received an intestinal transplant.

V usage is TRBV2 and J usage is TRBJ1-1; D not certain. Germline V gene data show CDR1 as SNHLY and CDR2 as FYNNEI. The V end lost 6 bases, the J end lost 6 bases, and 20 bases lay between the germline ends. This CDR3 contains 15 residues. CDR3 DNA: TGTGCCAGCAGGCCAGACCCACTTAGGCACTCTGAAGCTTTCTTT. It encodes CASRPDPLRHSEAFF.

DNA of the CDR3: TGCAGCGTGACTAGCCAGGCAGATACGCAGTATTTT. Protein sequence: CSVTSQADTQYF. The chain recombines TRBV29-1 with TRBJ2-3; TRBD2 aligns across 7 bases. Unmatched junction bases numbered 4, after V lost 6 bases and J lost 4 bases. CDR1 is SQVTM, CDR2 ANQGSEA, per germline. The CDR3 runs 12 residues.

J is TRBJ1-4 and V is TRBV2; TRBD1 matches at 8 bases. Germline V gene sequence: CDR1 SNHLY, CDR2 FYNNEI. The CDR3 contains 16 residues. The V gene end was trimmed by 2 bases and the J gene end by 5 bases; junction bases not matched to a gene: 7. CDR3 protein: CASSELTTGVNEKLFF. For the CDR3, the DNA is TGTGCCAGCAGTGAACTGACGACAGGGGTCAATGAAAAACTGTTTTTT.

This chain joins TRBV7-3 and TRBJ2-7; 7 positions agree with TRBD1. V gave up 2 bases and J gave up 2 bases; unmatched junction bases: 15. Germline V gene data show CDR1 as SGHTA and CDR2 as FQGTGA. The CDR3 contains 18 residues. The CDR3 region is CASSLLFPRGQETYEQYF. DNA for the CDR3: TGTGCCAGCAGCTTATTATTTCCCCGAGGACAGGAGACCTACGAGCAGTACTTC.

This clone showed up just once. The rearrangement uses TRBV12-5 and TRBJ1-2; TRBD1 aligns across 8 bases. CDR1 LGHNT and CDR2 FRNRAP come from the germline V gene. J lost 4 bases, V lost 7 bases, and 8 bases had no gene match. The CDR3 has 14 residues. The CDR3, as DNA: TGTGCTAGTGCCCCCGGACAGGGAGGCTATGGCTACACCTTC. Protein: CASAPGQGGYGYTF.

The chain is built from TRBV6-5 and TRBJ1-1; TRBD1 aligns across 9 bases. Germline-derived CDR1 and CDR2 are MNHEY and SVGAGI. J was trimmed by 6 bases and V by 5 bases; bases with no gene match: 7. The CDR3 has 14 residues. The CDR3 region has the DNA TGTGCCAGCAGTAGGACAGGGGTGGTCCCTGAAGCTTTCTTT. It yields the protein CASSRTGVVPEAFF.